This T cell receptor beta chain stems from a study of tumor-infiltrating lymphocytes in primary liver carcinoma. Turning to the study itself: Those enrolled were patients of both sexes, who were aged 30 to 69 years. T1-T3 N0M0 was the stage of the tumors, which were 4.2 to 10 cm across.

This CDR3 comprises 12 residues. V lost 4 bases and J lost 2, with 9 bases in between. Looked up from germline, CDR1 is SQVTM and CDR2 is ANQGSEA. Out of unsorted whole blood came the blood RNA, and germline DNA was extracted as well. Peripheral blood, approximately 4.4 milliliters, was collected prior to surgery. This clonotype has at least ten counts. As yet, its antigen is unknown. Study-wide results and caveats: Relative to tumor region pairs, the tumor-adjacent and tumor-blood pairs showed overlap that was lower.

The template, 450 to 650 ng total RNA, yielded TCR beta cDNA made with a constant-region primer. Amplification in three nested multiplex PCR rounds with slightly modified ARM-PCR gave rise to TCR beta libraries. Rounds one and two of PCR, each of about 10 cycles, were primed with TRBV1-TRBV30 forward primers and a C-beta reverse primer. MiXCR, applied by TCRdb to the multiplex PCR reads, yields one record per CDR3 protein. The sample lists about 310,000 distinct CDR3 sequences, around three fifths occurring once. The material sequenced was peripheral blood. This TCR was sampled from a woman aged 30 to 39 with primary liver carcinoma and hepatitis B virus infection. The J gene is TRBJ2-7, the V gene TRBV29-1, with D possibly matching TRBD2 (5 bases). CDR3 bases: TGCAGCGTTGGCGAGGGAACCTACGAGCAGTACTTC. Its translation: CSVGEGTYEQYF.